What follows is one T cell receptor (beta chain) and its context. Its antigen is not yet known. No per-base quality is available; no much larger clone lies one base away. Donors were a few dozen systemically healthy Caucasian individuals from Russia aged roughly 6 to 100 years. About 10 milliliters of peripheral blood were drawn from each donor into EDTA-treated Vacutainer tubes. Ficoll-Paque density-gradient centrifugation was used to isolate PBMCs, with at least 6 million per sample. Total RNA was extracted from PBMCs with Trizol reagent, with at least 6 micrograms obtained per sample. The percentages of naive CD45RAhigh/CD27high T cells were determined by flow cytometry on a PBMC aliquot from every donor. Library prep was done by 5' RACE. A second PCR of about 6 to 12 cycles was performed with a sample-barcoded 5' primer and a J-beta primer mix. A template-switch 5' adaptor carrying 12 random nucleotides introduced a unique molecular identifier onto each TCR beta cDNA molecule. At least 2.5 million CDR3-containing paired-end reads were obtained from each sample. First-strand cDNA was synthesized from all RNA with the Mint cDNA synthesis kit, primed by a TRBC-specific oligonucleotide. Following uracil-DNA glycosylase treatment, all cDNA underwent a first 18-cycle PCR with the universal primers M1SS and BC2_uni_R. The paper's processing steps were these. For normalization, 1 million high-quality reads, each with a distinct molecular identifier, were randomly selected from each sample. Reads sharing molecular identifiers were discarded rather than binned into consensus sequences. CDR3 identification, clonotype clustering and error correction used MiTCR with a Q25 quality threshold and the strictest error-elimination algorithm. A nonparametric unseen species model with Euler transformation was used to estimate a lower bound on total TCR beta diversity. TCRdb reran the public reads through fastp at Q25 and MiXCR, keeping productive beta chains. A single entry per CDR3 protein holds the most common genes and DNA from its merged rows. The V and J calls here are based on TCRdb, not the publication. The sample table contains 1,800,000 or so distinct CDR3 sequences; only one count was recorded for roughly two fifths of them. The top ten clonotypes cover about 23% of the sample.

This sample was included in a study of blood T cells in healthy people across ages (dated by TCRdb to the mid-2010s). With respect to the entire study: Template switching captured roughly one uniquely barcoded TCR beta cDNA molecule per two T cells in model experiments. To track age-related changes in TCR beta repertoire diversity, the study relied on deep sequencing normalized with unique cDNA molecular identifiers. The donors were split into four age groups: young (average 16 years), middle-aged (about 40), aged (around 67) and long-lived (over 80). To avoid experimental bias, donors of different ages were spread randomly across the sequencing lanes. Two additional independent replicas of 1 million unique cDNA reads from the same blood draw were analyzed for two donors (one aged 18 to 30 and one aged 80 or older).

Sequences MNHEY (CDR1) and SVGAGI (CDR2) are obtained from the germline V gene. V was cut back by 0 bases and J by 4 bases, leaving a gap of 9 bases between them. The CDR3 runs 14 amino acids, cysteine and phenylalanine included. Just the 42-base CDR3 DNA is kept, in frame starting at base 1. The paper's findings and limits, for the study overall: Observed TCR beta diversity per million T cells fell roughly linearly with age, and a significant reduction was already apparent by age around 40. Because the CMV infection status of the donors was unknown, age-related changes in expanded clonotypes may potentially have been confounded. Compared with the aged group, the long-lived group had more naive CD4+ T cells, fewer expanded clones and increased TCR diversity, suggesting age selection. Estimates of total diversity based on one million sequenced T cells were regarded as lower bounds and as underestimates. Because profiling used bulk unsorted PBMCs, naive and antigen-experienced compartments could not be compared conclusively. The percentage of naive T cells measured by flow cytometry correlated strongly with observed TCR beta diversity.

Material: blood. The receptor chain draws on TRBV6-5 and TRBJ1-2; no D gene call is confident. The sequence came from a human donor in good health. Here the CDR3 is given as CASSYSERGYGYTF. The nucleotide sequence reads TGTGCCAGCAGTTACTCGGAAAGAGGCTATGGCTACACCTTC.